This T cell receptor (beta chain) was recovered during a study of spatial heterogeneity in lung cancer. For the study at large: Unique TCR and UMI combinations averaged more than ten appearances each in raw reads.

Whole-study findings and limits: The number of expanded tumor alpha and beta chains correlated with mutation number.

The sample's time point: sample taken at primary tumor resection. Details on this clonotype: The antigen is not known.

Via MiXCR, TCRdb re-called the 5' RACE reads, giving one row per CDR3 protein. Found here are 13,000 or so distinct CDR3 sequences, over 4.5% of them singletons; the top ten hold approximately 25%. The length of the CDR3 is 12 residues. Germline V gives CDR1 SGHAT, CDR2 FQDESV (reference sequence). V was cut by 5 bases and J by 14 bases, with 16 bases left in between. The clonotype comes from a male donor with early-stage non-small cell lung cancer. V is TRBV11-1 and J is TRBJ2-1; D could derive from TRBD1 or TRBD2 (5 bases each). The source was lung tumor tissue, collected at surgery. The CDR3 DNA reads TGTGCCAGCAGCCCAACCGGGACCGACGAGTTCTTC. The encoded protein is CASSPTGTDEFF.